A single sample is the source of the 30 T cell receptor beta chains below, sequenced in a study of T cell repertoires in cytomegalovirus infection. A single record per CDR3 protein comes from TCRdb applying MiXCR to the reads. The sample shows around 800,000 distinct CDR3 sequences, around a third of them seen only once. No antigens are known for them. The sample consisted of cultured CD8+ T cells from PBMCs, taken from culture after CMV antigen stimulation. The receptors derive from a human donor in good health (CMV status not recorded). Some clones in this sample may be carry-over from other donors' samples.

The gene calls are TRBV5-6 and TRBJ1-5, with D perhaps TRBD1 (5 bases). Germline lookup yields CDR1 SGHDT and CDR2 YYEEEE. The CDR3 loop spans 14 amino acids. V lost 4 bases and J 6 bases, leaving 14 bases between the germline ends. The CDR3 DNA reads TGTGCCAGCAGCCCCGGGGGAAAAACTCAGCCCCAGCATTTT. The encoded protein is CASSPGGKTQPQHF.

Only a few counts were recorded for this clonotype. The CDR3 DNA follows: TGTGCCAGCAGTCCCCAGACTAGCGGGGGGAGGATCTCCTACAATGAGCAGTTCTTC. This encodes CASSPQTSGGRISYNEQFF. This chain uses TRBV12-3 or TRBV12-4 with TRBJ2-1, with TRBD2 identical over 13 bases. The junction had 10 bases not matched to a gene; V was cut back by 5 bases and J by 0 bases. CDR3 length equals 19 residues.

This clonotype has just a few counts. CDR3 sequence reads: CASSIRGGGNEQFF. The CDR3 DNA sequence: TGTGCCAGCAGCATCCGGGGGGGGGGCAATGAGCAGTTCTTC. The chain combines TRBV7-9 with TRBJ2-1; 8 bases map to TRBD2. The CDR3 covers 14 residues. After removal of 5 bases from V and 6 bases from J, the junction contained 6 bases not matched to a gene. The germline V gene has CDR1 SEHNR and CDR2 FQNEAQ (reference sequence).

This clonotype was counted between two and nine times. The CDR3 DNA reads as TGCAGTGCTAGAGATCAGGCAGGGGTCACCGGGGAGCTGTTTTTT. Translating gives CSARDQAGVTGELFF. V usage is TRBV20-1 and J usage is TRBJ2-2, with a possible D match to TRBD1 (6 bases). CDR1 and CDR2 (germline): DFQATT, SNEGSKA (reference sequence). V lost 0 bases and J 4 bases, leaving 12 bases between the germline ends. CDR3 length: 15 amino acids.

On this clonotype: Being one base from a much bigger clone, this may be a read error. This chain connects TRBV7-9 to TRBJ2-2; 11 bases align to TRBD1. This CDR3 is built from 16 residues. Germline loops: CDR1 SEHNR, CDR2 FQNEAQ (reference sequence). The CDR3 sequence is CANSSPDRGPSGELFF. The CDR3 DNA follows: TGTGCCAACAGCTCGCCGGACAGGGGGCCCTCCGGGGAGCTGTTTTTT.

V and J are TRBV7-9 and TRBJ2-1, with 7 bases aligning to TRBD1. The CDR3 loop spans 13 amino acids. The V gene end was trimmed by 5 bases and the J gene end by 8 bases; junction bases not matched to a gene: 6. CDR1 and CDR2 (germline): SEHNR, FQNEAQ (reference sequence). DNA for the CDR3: TGTGCCAGCAGCAGAACAGGGGCCGATGAGCAGTTCTTC. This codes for CASSRTGADEQFF.

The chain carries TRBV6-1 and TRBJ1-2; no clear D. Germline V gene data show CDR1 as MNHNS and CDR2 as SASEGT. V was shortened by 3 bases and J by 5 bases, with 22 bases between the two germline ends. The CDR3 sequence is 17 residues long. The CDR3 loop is CASSEGFEMVLRYGYTF. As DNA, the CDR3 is TGTGCCAGCAGTGAGGGGTTTGAGATGGTGCTGAGGTATGGCTACACCTTC.

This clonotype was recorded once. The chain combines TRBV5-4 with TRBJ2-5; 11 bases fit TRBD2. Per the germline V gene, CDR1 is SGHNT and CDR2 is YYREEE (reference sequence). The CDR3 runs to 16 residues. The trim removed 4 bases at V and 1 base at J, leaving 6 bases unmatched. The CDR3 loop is CASSLAGGLIQETQYF. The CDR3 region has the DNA TGTGCCAGCAGCCTAGCGGGGGGCCTAATCCAAGAGACCCAGTACTTC.

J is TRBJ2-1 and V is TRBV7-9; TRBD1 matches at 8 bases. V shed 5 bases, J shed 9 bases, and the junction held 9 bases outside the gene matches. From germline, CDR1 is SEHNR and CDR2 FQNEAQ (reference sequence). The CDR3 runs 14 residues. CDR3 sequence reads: CASSPRTGYGEQFF. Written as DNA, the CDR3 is TGTGCCAGCAGCCCCAGGACAGGGTACGGTGAGCAGTTCTTC.

In nucleotides, the CDR3 is TGTGCCAGCAGCTTAGAGGCGACAGGGGCCTCCTACAATGAGCAGTTCTTC. It encodes CASSLEATGASYNEQFF. The chain combines TRBV7-2 with TRBJ2-1, with TRBD1 matching over 8 bases. This CDR3 has 17 residues. Germline V gene data show CDR1 as SGHTA and CDR2 as FQGNSA. J was trimmed by 0 bases and V by 1 base; bases with no gene match: 5. Looking up the rest from reference TRBV7-2 and TRBJ2-1 gives the full variable domain: GAGVSQSPSNKVTEKGKDVELRCDPISGHTALYWYRQSLGQGLEFLIYFQGNSAPDKSGLPSDRFSAERTGGSVSTLTIQRTQQEDSAVYLCASSLEATGASYNEQFFGPGTRLTVL.

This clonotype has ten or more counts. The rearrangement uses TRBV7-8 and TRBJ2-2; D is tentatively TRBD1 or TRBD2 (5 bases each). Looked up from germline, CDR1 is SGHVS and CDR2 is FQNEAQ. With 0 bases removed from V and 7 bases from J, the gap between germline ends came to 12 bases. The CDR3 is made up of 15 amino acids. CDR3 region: CASSLARAGLGELFF. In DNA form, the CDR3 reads TGTGCCAGCAGCTTAGCGAGGGCAGGGCTCGGGGAGCTGTTTTTT. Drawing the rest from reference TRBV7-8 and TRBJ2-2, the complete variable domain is GAGVSQSPRYKVAKRGQDVALRCDPISGHVSLFWYQQALGQGPEFLTYFQNEAQLDKSGLPSDRFFAERPEGSVSTLKIQRTQQEDSAVYLCASSLARAGLGELFFGEGSRLTVL.

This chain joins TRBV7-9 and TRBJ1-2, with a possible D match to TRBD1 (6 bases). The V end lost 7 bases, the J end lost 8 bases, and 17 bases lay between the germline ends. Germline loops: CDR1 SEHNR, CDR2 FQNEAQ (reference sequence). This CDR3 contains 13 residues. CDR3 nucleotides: TGTGCCAGCACCCGGAACAGGGATGGAGGCTACACCTTC. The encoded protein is CASTRNRDGGYTF.

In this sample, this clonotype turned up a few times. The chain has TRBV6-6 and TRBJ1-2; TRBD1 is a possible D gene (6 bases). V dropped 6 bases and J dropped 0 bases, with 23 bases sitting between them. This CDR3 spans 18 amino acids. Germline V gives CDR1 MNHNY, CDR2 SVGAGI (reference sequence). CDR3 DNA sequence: TGTGCCAGCAGGAACCCCGGGGCAGGGGAAGGGGCTAACTATGGCTACACCTTC. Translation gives CASRNPGAGEGANYGYTF.

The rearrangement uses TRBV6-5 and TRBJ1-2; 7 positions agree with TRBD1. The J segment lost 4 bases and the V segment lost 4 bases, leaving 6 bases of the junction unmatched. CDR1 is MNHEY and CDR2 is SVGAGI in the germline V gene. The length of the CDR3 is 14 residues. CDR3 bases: TGTGCCAGCAGTTGGGCCGGGACAGTCTATGGCTACACCTTC. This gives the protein CASSWAGTVYGYTF.

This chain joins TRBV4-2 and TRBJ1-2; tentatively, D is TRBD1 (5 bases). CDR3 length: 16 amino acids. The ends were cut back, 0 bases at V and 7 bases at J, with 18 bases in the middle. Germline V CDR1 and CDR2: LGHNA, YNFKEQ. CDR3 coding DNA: TGTGCCAGCAGCCAAGAAACAGTTCCCCATAGGGGTGGCTACACCTTC. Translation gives CASSQETVPHRGGYTF.

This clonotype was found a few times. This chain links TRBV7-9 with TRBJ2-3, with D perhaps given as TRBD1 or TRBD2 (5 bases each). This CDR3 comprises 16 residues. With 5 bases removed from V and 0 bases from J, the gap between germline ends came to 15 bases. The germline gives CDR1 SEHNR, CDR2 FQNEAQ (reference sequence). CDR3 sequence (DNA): TGTGCCAGCAGCCCCCGCGCCGGGGCAAGCACAGATACGCAGTATTTT. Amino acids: CASSPRAGASTDTQYF. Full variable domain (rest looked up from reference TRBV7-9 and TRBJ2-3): DTGVSQNPRHKITKRGQNVTFRCDPISEHNRLYWYRQTLGQGPEFLTYFQNEAQLEKSRLLSDRFSAERPKGSFSTLEIQRTEQGDSAMYLCASSPRAGASTDTQYFGPGTRLTVL.

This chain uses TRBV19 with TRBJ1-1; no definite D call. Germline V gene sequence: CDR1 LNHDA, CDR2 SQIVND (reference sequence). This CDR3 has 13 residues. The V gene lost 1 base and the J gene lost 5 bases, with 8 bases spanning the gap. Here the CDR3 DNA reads TGTGCCAGTAGTATAGGTCGGAGTACTGAAGCTTTCTTT. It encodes CASSIGRSTEAFF.

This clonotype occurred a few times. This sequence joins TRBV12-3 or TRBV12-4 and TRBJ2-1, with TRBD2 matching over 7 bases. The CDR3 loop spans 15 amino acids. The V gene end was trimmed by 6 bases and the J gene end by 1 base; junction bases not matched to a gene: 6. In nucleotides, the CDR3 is TGTGCCAGCAGGCGCAGCGGGACTTCCTACAATGAGCAGTTCTTC. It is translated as CASRRSGTSYNEQFF.

CDR3 region: CASSLVGQGQETQYF. Here the CDR3 DNA reads TGCGCCAGCAGCCTGGTGGGGCAGGGGCAAGAGACCCAGTACTTC. V is TRBV5-1 and J is TRBJ2-5, with D tentatively TRBD1 (6 bases). Germline assignment: CDR1 SGHRS and CDR2 YFSETQ. This CDR3 is built from 15 residues. V was pared by 4 bases and J by 2 bases, with 15 bases between.

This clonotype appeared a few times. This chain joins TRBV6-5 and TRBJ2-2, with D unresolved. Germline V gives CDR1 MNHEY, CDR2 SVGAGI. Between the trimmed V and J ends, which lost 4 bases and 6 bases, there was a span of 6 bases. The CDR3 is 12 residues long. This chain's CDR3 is CASSSFPGELFF. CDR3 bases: TGTGCCAGCAGTTCATTCCCCGGGGAGCTGTTTTTT.

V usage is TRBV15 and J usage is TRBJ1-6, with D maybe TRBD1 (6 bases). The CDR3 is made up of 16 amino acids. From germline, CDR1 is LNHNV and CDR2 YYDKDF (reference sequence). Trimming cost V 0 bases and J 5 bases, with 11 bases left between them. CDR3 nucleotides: TGTGCCACCAGCAGAGAGGGACATGCAAATAATTCACCCCTCCACTTT. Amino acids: CATSREGHANNSPLHF.

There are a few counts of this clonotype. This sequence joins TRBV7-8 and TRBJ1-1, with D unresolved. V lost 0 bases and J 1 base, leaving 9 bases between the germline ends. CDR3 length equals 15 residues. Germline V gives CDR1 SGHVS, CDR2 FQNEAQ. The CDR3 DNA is TGTGCCAGCAGCTTAGCTAACAGTAGGAACACTGAAGCTTTCTTT. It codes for CASSLANSRNTEAFF.

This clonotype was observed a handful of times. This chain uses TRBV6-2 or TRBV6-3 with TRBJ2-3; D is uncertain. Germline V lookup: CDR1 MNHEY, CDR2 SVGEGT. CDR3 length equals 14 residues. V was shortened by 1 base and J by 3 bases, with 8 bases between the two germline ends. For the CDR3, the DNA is TGTGCCAGCAGTTACTGGGGTGAGACAGATACGCAGTATTTT. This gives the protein CASSYWGETDTQYF.

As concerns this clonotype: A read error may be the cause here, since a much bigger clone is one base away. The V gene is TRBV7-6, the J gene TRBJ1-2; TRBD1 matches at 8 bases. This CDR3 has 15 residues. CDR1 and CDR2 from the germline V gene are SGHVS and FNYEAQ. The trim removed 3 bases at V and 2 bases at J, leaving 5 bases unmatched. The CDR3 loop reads CASSFEDRANYGYTF. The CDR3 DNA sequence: TGTGCCAGCAGCTTTGAGGACAGGGCAAACTATGGCTACACCTTC.

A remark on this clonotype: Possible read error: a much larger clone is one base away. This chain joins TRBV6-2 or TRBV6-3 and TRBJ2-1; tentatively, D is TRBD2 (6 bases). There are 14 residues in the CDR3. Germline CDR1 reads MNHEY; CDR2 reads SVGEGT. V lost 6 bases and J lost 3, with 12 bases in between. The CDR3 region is CASSFGSYYNEQFF. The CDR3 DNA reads TGTGCCAGCAGCTTCGGGAGCTACTACAATGAGCAGTTCTTC.

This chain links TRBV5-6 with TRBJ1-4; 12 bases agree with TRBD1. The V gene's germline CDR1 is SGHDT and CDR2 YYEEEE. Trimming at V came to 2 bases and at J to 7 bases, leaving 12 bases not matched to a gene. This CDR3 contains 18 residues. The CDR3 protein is CASSFGTGGGGFLEKLFF. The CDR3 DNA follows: TGTGCCAGCAGCTTCGGGACAGGGGGCGGCGGATTTCTTGAAAAACTGTTTTTT.

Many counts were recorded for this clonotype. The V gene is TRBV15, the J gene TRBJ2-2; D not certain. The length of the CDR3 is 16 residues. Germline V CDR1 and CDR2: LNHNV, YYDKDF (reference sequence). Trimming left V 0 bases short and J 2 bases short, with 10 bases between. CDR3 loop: CATSRDRAANTGELFF. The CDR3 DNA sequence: TGTGCCACCAGCAGAGATCGGGCAGCCAACACCGGGGAGCTGTTTTTT.

In DNA, the CDR3 is TGTGCCAGCAGTTTTATTTACAGGGGGTTCGGGGAGCTGTTTTTT. Translated: CASSFIYRGFGELFF. The V call is TRBV12-3 or TRBV12-4, the J call TRBJ2-2; 8 bases fit TRBD1. The CDR3 sequence is 15 residues long. J was trimmed by 7 bases and V by 3 bases; bases with no gene match: 7.

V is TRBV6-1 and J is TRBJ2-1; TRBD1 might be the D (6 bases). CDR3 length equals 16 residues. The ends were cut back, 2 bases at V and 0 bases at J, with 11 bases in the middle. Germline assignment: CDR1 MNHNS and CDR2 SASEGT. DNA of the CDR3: TGTGCCAGCAGTGAAAGCGGCAGGGGCTCCTACAATGAGCAGTTCTTC. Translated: CASSESGRGSYNEQFF.

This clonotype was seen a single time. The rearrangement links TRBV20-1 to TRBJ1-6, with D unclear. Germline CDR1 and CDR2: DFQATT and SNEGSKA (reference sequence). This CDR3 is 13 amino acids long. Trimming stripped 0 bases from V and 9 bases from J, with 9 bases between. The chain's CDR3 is CSARDQVTSPLHF. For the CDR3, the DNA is TGCAGTGCTAGAGATCAGGTGACTTCACCCCTCCACTTT.